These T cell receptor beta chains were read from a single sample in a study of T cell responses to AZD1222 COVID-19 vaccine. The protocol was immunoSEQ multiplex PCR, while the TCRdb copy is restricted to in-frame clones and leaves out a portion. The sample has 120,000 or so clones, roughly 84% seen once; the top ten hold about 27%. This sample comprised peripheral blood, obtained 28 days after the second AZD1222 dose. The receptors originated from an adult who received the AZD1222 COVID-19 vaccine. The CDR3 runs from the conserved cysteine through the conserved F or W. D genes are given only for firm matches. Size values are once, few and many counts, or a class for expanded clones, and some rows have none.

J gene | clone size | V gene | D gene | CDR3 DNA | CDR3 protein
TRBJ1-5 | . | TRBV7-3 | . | TGTGCCAGCAGCTTAGGGAGAGGCAATCAGCCCCAGCATTTT | CASSLGRGNQPQHF
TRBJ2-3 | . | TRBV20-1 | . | TGCAGTGCCTCCACGTTAGATACGCAGTATTTT | CSASTLDTQYF
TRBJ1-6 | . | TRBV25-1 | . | TGTGCCAGCAGTCAGGGGAGAACCTATAATTCACCCCTCCACTTT | CASSQGRTYNSPLHF
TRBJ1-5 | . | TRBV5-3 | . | TGTGCCAGAAGCTTGTTAGGAGGCATGGACAATCAGCCCCAGCATTTT | CARSLLGGMDNQPQHF
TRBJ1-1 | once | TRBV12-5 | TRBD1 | TGTGCTAGTGGTTTGGTACAGAAACAGGGGGAGATTTTCACTGAAGCTTTCTTT | CASGLVQKQGEIFTEAFF
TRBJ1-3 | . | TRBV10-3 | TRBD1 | TGTGCCATCAGTTCGGACAGGGAGGTACACACCATATATTTT | CAISSDREVHTIYF
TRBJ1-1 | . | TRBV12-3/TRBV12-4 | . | TGTGCCAGCAGAGACGGGGGGGGCACTGAAGCTTTCTTT | CASRDGGGTEAFF
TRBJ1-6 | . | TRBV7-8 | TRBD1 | TGTGCCAGCAGCCCCCAGGGGGTGATTAATTCACCCCTCCACTTT | CASSPQGVINSPLHF
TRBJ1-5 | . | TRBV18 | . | TGTGCCAGCTCACTGGACCTGAGAGGGGGGATATTTAGCAATCAGCCCCAGCATTTT | CASSLDLRGGIFSNQPQHF
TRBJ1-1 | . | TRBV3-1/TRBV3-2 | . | TGTGCCAGCAGCCCAAGGTACGGGGGGGTGAACACTGAAGCTTTCTTT | CASSPRYGGVNTEAFF
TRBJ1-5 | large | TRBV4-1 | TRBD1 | TGCGCCAGCAGCCCTATACAGGGGGCAGGCAATCAGCCCCAGCATTTT | CASSPIQGAGNQPQHF
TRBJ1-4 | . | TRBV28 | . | TGTGCCAGCAGTTTTTCAGCGGAGTCTGAAAAACTGTTTTTT | CASSFSAESEKLFF
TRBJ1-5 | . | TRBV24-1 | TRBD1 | TGTGCCACCAGTGATCCGGGACAGGGCTATAGCAATCAGCCCCAGCATTTT | CATSDPGQGYSNQPQHF
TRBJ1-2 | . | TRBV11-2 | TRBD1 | TGTGCCAGCAGCTTAGTGGGTCACCTAAAAACAGGGGCCTATGGCTACACCTTC | CASSLVGHLKTGAYGYTF
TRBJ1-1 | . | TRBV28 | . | TGTGCCAGCAGTTTAGCCCTCAAGGGCACTGAAGCTTTCTTT | CASSLALKGTEAFF
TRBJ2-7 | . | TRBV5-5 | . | TGTGCCAGCAGCTTGGCCCGGGACCCTTACGAGCAGTACTTC | CASSLARDPYEQYF
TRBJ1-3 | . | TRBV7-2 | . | TGTGCCAGCAGCCGCCGGGGTGGGGCAGGAAACACCATATATTTT | CASSRRGGAGNTIYF
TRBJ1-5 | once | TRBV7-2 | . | TGTGCCAGCAGCTCCAGGGGCAATCAGCCCCAGCATTTT | CASSSRGNQPQHF
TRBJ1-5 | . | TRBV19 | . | TGTGCCAGTAGGGCCCACTGGGGTCAGCCCCAGCATTTT | CASRAHWGQPQHF